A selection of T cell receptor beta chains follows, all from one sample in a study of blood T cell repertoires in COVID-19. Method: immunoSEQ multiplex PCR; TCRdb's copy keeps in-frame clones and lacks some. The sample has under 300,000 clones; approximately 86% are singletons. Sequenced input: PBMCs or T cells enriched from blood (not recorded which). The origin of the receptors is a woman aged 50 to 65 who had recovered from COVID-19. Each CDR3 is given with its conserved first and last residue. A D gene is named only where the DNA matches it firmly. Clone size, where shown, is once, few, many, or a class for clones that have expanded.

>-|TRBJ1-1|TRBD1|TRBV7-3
CASRRTGDMNTEAFF
TGTGCCAGCAGGAGGACAGGAGATATGAACACTGAAGCTTTCTTT
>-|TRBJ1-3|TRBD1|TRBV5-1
CASSGTASSGNTIYF
TGCGCCAGCAGCGGGACAGCTAGCTCTGGAAACACCATATATTTT
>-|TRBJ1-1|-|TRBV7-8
CASSFSENTEAFF
TGTGCCAGCAGCTTCTCAGAAAACACTGAAGCTTTCTTT
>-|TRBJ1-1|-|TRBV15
CATSPSGGLRKAFF
TGTGCCACCAGCCCGAGCGGGGGCCTGAGGAAAGCTTTCTTT
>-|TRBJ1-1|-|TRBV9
CASSVVASTEAFF
TGTGCCAGCAGCGTAGTAGCTTCCACTGAAGCTTTCTTT
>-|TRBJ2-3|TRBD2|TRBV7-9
CASSLVTGRGTDTQYF
TGTGCCAGCAGCTTAGTTACCGGGAGGGGCACAGATACGCAGTATTTT
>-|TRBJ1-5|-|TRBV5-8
CASTPPRPEVNQPQHF
TGTGCCAGCACCCCGCCTCGGCCGGAGGTCAATCAGCCCCAGCATTTT
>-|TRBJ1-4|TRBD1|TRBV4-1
CASSQETRTGGEKLFF
TGCGCCAGCAGCCAAGAGACCCGGACAGGGGGCGAAAAACTGTTTTTT
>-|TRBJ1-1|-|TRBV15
CATSQLRGGKVSEAFF
TGTGCCACCAGCCAGCTGAGGGGGGGGAAGGTCTCTGAAGCTTTCTTT
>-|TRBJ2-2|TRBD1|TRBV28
CASGLLSSRQGDNTGELFF
TGTGCCAGCGGATTATTGTCATCGAGACAGGGGGATAACACCGGGGAGCTGTTTTTT
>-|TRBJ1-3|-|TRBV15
CATSRDPGAGNTIYF
TGTGCCACCAGCAGAGATCCAGGGGCTGGAAACACCATATATTTT
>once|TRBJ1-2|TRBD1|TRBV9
CASSVGQGAGYGYTF
TGTGCCAGCAGCGTTGGACAGGGGGCTGGCTATGGCTACACCTTC
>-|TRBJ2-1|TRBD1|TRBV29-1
CSVGQGSSYNEQFF
TGCAGCGTCGGACAGGGGTCCTCCTACAATGAGCAGTTCTTC
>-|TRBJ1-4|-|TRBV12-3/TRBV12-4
CASTTATNEKLFF
TGTGCCAGCACAACTGCAACTAATGAAAAACTGTTTTTT
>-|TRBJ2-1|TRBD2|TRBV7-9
CASSLVTLAGANEQFF
TGTGCCAGCAGCTTAGTTACACTAGCGGGAGCCAATGAGCAGTTCTTC
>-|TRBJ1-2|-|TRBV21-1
CASRRDRGAITF
TGTGCCAGCCGCCGGGACAGGGGGGCTATAACCTTC
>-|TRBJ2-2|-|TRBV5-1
CASYHGSGDTGELFF
TGCGCCAGCTACCATGGTAGCGGAGACACCGGGGAGCTGTTTTTT
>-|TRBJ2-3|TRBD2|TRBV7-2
CASSPRGWAGEDTQYF
TGTGCCAGCAGCCCTCGCGGGTGGGCGGGAGAAGATACGCAGTATTTT
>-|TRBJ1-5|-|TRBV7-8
CASSSQGGERPQHF
TGTGCCAGCAGCTCACAGGGTGGGGAACGGCCCCAGCATTTT
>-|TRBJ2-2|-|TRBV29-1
CSVRAALNPTGELFF
TGCAGCGTGAGGGCTGCCCTAAACCCTACCGGGGAGCTGTTTTTT
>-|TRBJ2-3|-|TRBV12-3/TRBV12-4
CASSSPTDTQYF
TGTGCCAGCAGTTCTCCCACAGATACGCAGTATTTT
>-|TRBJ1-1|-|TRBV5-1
CASSHDRSTEAFF
TGCGCCAGCAGCCACGACAGAAGCACTGAAGCTTTCTTT
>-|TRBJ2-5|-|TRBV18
CASSPSGFEETQYF
TGTGCCAGCTCACCGTCCGGGTTTGAAGAGACCCAGTACTTC
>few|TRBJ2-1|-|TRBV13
CASSLGGSASYNEQFF
TGTGCCAGCAGCTTAGGCGGGTCCGCCTCCTACAATGAGCAGTTCTTC
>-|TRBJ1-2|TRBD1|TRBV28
CASSTRTGNYGYTF
TGTGCCAGCTCTACCCGGACAGGGAACTATGGCTACACCTTC
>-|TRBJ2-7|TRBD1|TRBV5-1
CASSLGAGTGDYEQYF
TGCGCCAGCAGCTTGGGGGCCGGGACAGGGGACTACGAGCAGTACTTC
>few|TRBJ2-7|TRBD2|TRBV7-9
CASTPGTSGTYEQYF
TGTGCCAGCACCCCGGGGACTAGCGGGACCTACGAGCAGTACTTC
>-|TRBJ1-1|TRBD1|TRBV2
CASSSDRGSTEAFF
TGTGCCAGCAGTTCGGACAGGGGCAGTACTGAAGCTTTCTTT
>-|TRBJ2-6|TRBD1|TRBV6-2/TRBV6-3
CASSYDRVGANVLTF
TGTGCCAGCAGTTATGACAGGGTTGGGGCCAACGTCCTGACTTTC
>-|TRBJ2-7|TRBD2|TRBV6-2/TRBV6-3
CASSPALAGVLYEQYF
TGTGCCAGCAGTCCCGCCTTAGCGGGAGTCCTCTACGAGCAGTACTTC